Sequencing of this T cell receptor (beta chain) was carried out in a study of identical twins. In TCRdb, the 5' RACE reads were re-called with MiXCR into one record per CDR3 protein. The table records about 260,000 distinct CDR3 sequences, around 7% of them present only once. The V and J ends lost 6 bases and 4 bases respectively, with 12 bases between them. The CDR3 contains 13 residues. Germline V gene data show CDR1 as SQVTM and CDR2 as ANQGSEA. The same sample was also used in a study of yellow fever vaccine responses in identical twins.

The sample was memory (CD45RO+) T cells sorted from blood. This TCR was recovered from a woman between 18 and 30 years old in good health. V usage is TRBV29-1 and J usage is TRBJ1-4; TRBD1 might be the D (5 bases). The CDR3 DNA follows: TGCAGCGTGGGGCGGCAGGTTAATGAAAAACTGTTTTTT. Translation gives CSVGRQVNEKLFF.